This TCR beta chain was found in a study of early T cells in non-severe SARS-CoV-2 infection. Study-wide context: Sequencing of unsorted whole blood was done on bulk RNA, leaving chains unpaired.

This CDR3 contains 13 residues. Trimming left V 7 bases short and J 1 base short, with 13 bases between. Germline V lookup: CDR1 SQVTM, CDR2 ANQGSEA. Using its own MiXCR run on the 5' RACE reads, TCRdb lists one record per CDR3 protein. The top ten clones hold 4.5% to 7% of a sample with approximately 69,000 distinct CDR3 sequences, approximately 10% of them seen once. The material sequenced was whole blood, taken at baseline. The TCR was taken from an adult who was a healthcare worker with PCR-confirmed SARS-CoV-2 infection or an uninfected control (not recorded which). The chain couples TRBV29-1 to TRBJ1-1, with D possibly matching TRBD1 (5 bases). The CDR3 bases are TGCAGCGAGGGACCCCGGGGGAACACTGAAGCTTTCTTT. The encoded protein is CSEGPRGNTEAFF.